This T cell receptor (beta chain) was recorded in a study of blood T cell repertoires in COVID-19. The wider study: Acute and convalescent COVID-19 samples came from the United States, Italy and Spain.

As regards this clone: The sample holds other DNA sequences that translate to the same CDR3.

Repertoires were generated with immunoSEQ multiplex PCR, while TCRdb's copy carries only in-frame clones and drops some. The table has about 120,000 clones, about 88% seen once. From germline, CDR1 is SGHRS and CDR2 YFSETQ. V gave up 4 bases and J gave up 2 bases; unmatched junction bases: 3. The CDR3 runs to 13 residues. The sample taken for sequencing was peripheral blood. V gene TRBV5-1 combines with J gene TRBJ2-7, with 7 bases identical to TRBD1. This sequence originates from an elderly woman with acute or convalescent COVID-19. For the CDR3, the DNA is TGCGCCAGCAGCCTCGACAGGGCCTACGAGCAGTACTTC. Its translation: CASSLDRAYEQYF.